This T cell receptor (beta chain) was recorded in a study of blood T cell repertoires in COVID-19. Overall study context: There were acute and convalescent COVID-19 samples, and they came from the United States, Italy and Spain. Nucleic acid was either cDNA or gDNA, and it came from T cells, B-cell-depleted T cells, or PBMCs.

The CDR3 extends over 15 amino acids. CDR1 is KGHSH, CDR2 LQKENI, per germline. V was shortened by 5 bases and J by 2 bases, with 12 bases between the two germline ends. Original processing notes: Researchers report that nucleated cell counts were estimated from reference gene primer amplification. TCRdb keeps only in-frame clones here, not all; method: immunoSEQ multiplex PCR. That table is the source of V, J and clone size, and D and trimming were worked out from the DNA. The table lists roughly 330,000 clones, roughly 83% of them singletons, with 1.6% in the top ten. This TCR came from a woman aged 45-60 years with acute or convalescent COVID-19. Sequenced sample: peripheral blood. The chain employs TRBV18 and TRBJ2-2, with D maybe TRBD1 (5 bases). This chain's CDR3 is CASSTDRRNTGELFF. The CDR3 nucleotides read TGTGCCAGCTCAACAGACAGACGTAACACCGGGGAGCTGTTTTTT.